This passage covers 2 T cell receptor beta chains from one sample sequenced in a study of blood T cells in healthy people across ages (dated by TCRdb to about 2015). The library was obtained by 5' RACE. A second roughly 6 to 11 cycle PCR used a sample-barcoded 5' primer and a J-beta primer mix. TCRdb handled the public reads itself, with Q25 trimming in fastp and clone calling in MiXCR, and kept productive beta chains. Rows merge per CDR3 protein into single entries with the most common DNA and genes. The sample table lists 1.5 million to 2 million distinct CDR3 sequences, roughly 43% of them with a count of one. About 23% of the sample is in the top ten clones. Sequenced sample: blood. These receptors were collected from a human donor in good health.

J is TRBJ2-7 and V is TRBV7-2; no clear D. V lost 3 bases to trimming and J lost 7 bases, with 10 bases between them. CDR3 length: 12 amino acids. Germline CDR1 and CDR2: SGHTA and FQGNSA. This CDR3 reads CASSFIPMEQYF. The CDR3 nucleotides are TGTGCCAGCAGCTTTATACCCATGGAGCAGTACTTC.

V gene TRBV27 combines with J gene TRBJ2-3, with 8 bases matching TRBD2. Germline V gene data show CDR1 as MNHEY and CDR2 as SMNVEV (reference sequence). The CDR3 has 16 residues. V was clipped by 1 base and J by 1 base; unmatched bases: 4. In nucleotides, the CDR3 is TGTGCCAGCAGTTTATGGAGCGGGGGCGGCACAGATACGCAGTATTTT. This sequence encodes CASSLWSGGGTDTQYF.